Below, 26 T cell receptor beta chains from the same sample are listed, as sequenced in a study of T cells in tuberculosis. Using immunoSEQ multiplex PCR, the repertoire was profiled, and TCRdb retains in-frame clones only, with some absent. The data hold some 31,000 clones, with 80% to 95% observed a single time. Sequencing input: PBMCs. These receptors were taken from a donor between 5 and 29 years old with latent tuberculosis or without tuberculosis infection.

V gene TRBV19 combines with J gene TRBJ2-3, with TRBD1 as a possible D gene (5 bases). Germline V gene lookup returns CDR1 LNHDA and CDR2 SQIVND (reference sequence). V was shortened by 7 bases and J by 3 bases, with 17 bases between the two germline ends. The CDR3 totals 15 residues. The CDR3 reads CASTPRGDETDTQYF. The DNA for the CDR3 is TGTGCCAGTACCCCAAGGGGCGATGAGACAGATACGCAGTATTTT. Based on the CDR3 plus reference TRBV19 and TRBJ2-3, the full variable domain is DGGITQSPKYLFRKEGQNVTLSCEQNLNHDAMYWYRQDPGQGLRLIYYSQIVNDFQKGDIAEGYSVSREKKESFPLTVTSAQKNPTAFYLCASTPRGDETDTQYFGPGTRLTVL.

V usage is TRBV11-2 and J usage is TRBJ2-7; no reliable D call. Between the trimmed V and J ends, which lost 6 bases and 4 bases, there was a span of 13 bases. Germline V gene data show CDR1 as SGHAT and CDR2 as FQNNGV. The CDR3 covers 13 residues. Written as DNA, the CDR3 is TGTGCCAGCAGTACTCTCAGGTCATACGAGCAGTACTTC. This sequence encodes CASSTLRSYEQYF.

J is TRBJ2-7 and V is TRBV7-8; possibly TRBD2 for D (8 bases). CDR3 length equals 15 residues. Germline V gene data show CDR1 as SGHVS and CDR2 as FQNEAQ. Trimming removed 5 bases at V and 4 bases at J, with 18 bases between. CDR3 sequence: CASSPPGGGRYEQYF. CDR3 DNA sequence: TGTGCCAGCAGCCCTCCGGGAGGGGGCAGGTACGAGCAGTACTTC.

The rearrangement uses TRBV19 and TRBJ1-4, with 7 bases that match TRBD1. The CDR3 is made up of 16 amino acids. Germline loops: CDR1 LNHDA, CDR2 SQIVND (reference sequence). The V and J ends lost 3 bases and 0 bases, in that order; junction bases with no gene match: 4. The CDR3 DNA reads as TGTGCCAGTAGTATTCTGGGACAGCCAACTAATGAAAAACTGTTTTTT. Protein product: CASSILGQPTNEKLFF.

V and J are TRBV6-5 and TRBJ2-1, with 9 bases lining up with TRBD2. There are 13 residues in the CDR3. Germline V gene lookup returns CDR1 MNHEY and CDR2 SVGAGI. The junction had 4 bases not matched to a gene; V was cut back by 8 bases and J by 5 bases. CDR3 DNA sequence: TGTGCCAGCGGGAGACTAGCGGACAATGAGCAGTTCTTC. It codes for CASGRLADNEQFF.

DNA for the CDR3: TGTGCCAGCTCTACAGGGCCTAATGGCTACACCTTC. Translation gives CASSTGPNGYTF. J is TRBJ1-2 and V is TRBV6-4; D possibly corresponds to TRBD1 (6 bases). This CDR3 has 12 residues. The germline CDR1 and CDR2 sequences are MRHNA and SNTAGT. Trimming cost V 8 bases and J 6 bases, with 13 bases left between them.

This chain connects TRBV10-3 to TRBJ1-2; D gene unclear. This CDR3 region has 14 residues. V was pared by 2 bases and J by 8 bases, with 15 bases between. CDR1 and CDR2 (germline): ENHRY, SYGVKD. For the CDR3, the DNA is TGTGCCATCAGTGAGGGGCCCAACGCCTGGGGCTACACCTTC. It specifies CAISEGPNAWGYTF.

The chain has TRBV5-1 and TRBJ1-5; possibly TRBD1 for D (5 bases). Trimming took off 0 bases at V and 5 bases at J, with 12 bases between the two ends. The CDR3 consists of 15 residues. Germline V gene sequence: CDR1 SGHRS, CDR2 YFSETQ. The CDR3 sequence is CASSLGGTRDQPQHF. The CDR3 nucleotides are TGCGCCAGCAGCTTGGGCGGGACGAGGGATCAGCCCCAGCATTTT.

The rearrangement joins TRBV9 to TRBJ2-3; no clear D gene. Between the trimmed V and J ends, which lost 4 bases and 3 bases, there was a span of 15 bases. Germline V gene sequence: CDR1 SGDLS, CDR2 YYNGEE. The CDR3 contains 15 residues. DNA for the CDR3: TGTGCCAGCAGCCTCCAAGTTGGCGGTACAGATACGCAGTATTTT. Its protein product is CASSLQVGGTDTQYF.

This sequence joins TRBV7-2 and TRBJ1-2; 7 bases agree with TRBD1. The length of the CDR3 is 16 residues. Trimming removed 4 bases from V and 4 bases from J; junction bases left unmatched: 12. Germline values: CDR1 SGHTA, CDR2 FQGNSA. Here the CDR3 DNA reads TGTGCCAGCAGCTCCCGATACAGGGGCCTTTTCTATGGCTACACCTTC. It specifies CASSSRYRGLFYGYTF.

The genes are TRBV4-1 and TRBJ1-2, with D perhaps TRBD1 (6 bases). From germline, CDR1 is MGHRA and CDR2 YSYEKL. V lost 3 bases and J lost 6, with 14 bases in between. The CDR3 has 14 amino acids. The DNA of the CDR3 is TGCGCCAGCAGCCAGAATACAGGGAACGATGGCTACACCTTC. It encodes CASSQNTGNDGYTF.

The genes are TRBV5-1 and TRBJ2-3, with TRBD1 identical over 9 bases. The junction had 10 bases not matched to a gene; V was cut back by 6 bases and J by 5 bases. This CDR3 contains 15 residues. Per germline, CDR1 SGHRS and CDR2 YFSETQ. Here the CDR3 DNA reads TGCGCCAGCACCCTCTTACAGGGGGCAGTAGATACGCAGTATTTT. It encodes CASTLLQGAVDTQYF.

The chain uses TRBV19 and TRBJ1-1, with a possible D match to TRBD1 (5 bases). The CDR3 sequence is 16 residues long. From germline, CDR1 is LNHDA and CDR2 SQIVND (reference sequence). V was shortened by 1 base and J by 0 bases, with 12 bases between the two germline ends. The DNA of the CDR3 is TGTGCCAGTAGTATAGCGGCAGGGCGGATGAACACTGAAGCTTTCTTT. Residues: CASSIAAGRMNTEAFF.

This chain uses TRBV5-6 with TRBJ1-5, with a tentative D call TRBD1 (6 bases). Trimming shortened V by 4 bases and J by 7 bases, and 12 bases separated the two germline ends. This CDR3 has 13 residues. The germline CDR1 and CDR2 sequences are SGHDT and YYEEEE. CDR3 region: CASSGGLKQPQHF. CDR3 nucleotide sequence: TGTGCCAGCAGCGGGGGCCTAAAACAGCCCCAGCATTTT.

This clone appeared a single time. The chain couples TRBV4-2 to TRBJ2-3; 9 bases agree with TRBD1. Germline V CDR1 and CDR2: LGHNA, YNFKEQ. V gave up 4 bases and J gave up 6 bases; unmatched junction bases: 8. This CDR3 is 15 amino acids long. CDR3 sequence reads: CASSLGGQGRDTQYF. The CDR3 DNA follows: TGTGCCAGCAGCCTTGGGGGACAGGGACGGGATACGCAGTATTTT.

The rearrangement uses TRBV4-3 and TRBJ1-5, with 7 bases matching TRBD1. CDR3 size: 15 residues. The V gene's germline CDR1 is LGHNA and CDR2 YSLEER. The V segment lost 2 bases and the J segment 1 base; nucleotides outside the gene matches: 2. The CDR3 protein is CASSQTGESNQPQHF. The CDR3 DNA reads TGCGCCAGCAGCCAAACAGGGGAAAGCAATCAGCCCCAGCATTTT.

The CDR3 reads CASSSGLAGSAIEYEQYF. CDR3 nucleotides: TGTGCCAGCAGCTCGGGACTAGCGGGGTCAGCGATAGAATACGAGCAGTACTTC. The rearrangement uses TRBV7-9 and TRBJ2-7; TRBD2 matches at 13 bases. V lost 4 bases, J lost 4 bases, and 13 bases stayed unmatched. The CDR3 sequence is 18 residues long. Germline assignment: CDR1 SEHNR and CDR2 FQNEAQ (reference sequence).

The gene calls are TRBV18 and TRBJ1-3, with a weak D call TRBD1 (6 bases). The CDR3 runs to 17 residues. V was trimmed by 1 base and J by 3 bases, leaving 16 bases between them. CDR1 and CDR2 from the germline V gene are KGHSH and LQKENI. CDR3 protein: CASSPRLVRGNGNTIYF. Here the CDR3 DNA reads TGTGCCAGCTCACCACGTTTGGTCAGGGGAAATGGAAACACCATATATTTT.

The rearrangement joins TRBV5-1 to TRBJ2-1, with unresolved D. Trimming removed 2 bases from V and 7 bases from J, with 19 bases in between. This CDR3 spans 16 amino acids. Germline loops: CDR1 SGHRS, CDR2 YFSETQ. The CDR3 spells CASSFAGLRNFNEQFF. DNA for the CDR3: TGCGCCAGCAGCTTTGCAGGTTTACGGAACTTTAATGAGCAGTTCTTC. The entire variable domain, with the rest obtained from reference TRBV5-1 and TRBJ2-1, is as follows: KAGVTQTPRYLIKTRGQQVTLSCSPISGHRSVSWYQQTPGQGLQFLFEYFSETQRNKGNFPGRFSGRQFSNSRSEMNVSTLELGDSALYLCASSFAGLRNFNEQFFGPGTRLTVL.

V usage is TRBV25-1 and J usage is TRBJ1-1; D possibly corresponds to TRBD1 (6 bases). The CDR3 has 15 amino acids. Deletions cut 2 bases from V and 3 bases from J, with 13 bases between. The germline V gene has CDR1 MGHDK and CDR2 SYGVNS. The CDR3 spells CASSEIQGTDTEAFF. CDR3 nucleotides: TGTGCCAGCAGTGAAATTCAGGGGACGGACACTGAAGCTTTCTTT. The variable domain in full, completed from reference TRBV25-1 and TRBJ1-1, reads EADIYQTPRYLVIGTGKKITLECSQTMGHDKMYWYQQDPGMELHLIHYSYGVNSTEKGDLSSESTVSRIRTEHFPLTLESARPSHTSQYLCASSEIQGTDTEAFFGQGTRLTVV.

The genes are TRBV5-6 and TRBJ1-3, with 10 bases identical to TRBD1. Germline-derived CDR1 and CDR2 are SGHDT and YYEEEE. CDR3 length equals 14 residues. V gave up 0 bases and J gave up 8 bases; unmatched junction bases: 2. CDR3 amino acids: CASSLGTGGDTIYF. DNA for the CDR3: TGTGCCAGCAGCTTGGGGACAGGGGGAGACACCATATATTTT.

The chain carries TRBV9 and TRBJ2-7; TRBD2 might be the D (6 bases). CDR1 SGDLS and CDR2 YYNGEE come from the germline V gene. The V and J ends lost 4 bases and 2 bases respectively, with 19 bases between them. The length of the CDR3 is 16 residues. Here the CDR3 reads CASSPRGSGQTYEQYF. As DNA, the CDR3 is TGTGCCAGCAGCCCTCGAGGTAGCGGCCAAACCTACGAGCAGTACTTC.

The chain combines TRBV9 with TRBJ2-2; TRBD2 matches 8 bases. CDR1 and CDR2 from the germline V gene are SGDLS and YYNGEE. Trimming at V came to 0 bases and at J to 7 bases, leaving 8 bases not matched to a gene. This CDR3 comprises 16 residues. CDR3 amino acids: CASSVAGGVTGGELFF. CDR3 coding DNA: TGTGCCAGCAGCGTAGCCGGGGGGGTCACAGGCGGGGAGCTGTTTTTT.

The chain combines TRBV19 with TRBJ1-5; 7 bases map to TRBD1. CDR1 and CDR2 from the germline V gene are LNHDA and SQIVND (reference sequence). The V gene end was trimmed by 10 bases and the J gene end by 3 bases; junction bases not matched to a gene: 12. This CDR3 comprises 15 residues. The CDR3 DNA follows: TGTGCCACAGATCGACAGGGAGGTTACAATCAGCCCCAGCATTTT. Protein product: CATDRQGGYNQPQHF.

This chain uses TRBV29-1 with TRBJ2-1, with 11 positions matching TRBD2. Germline V CDR1 and CDR2: SQVTM, ANQGSEA. The CDR3 covers 18 residues. V gave up 1 base and J gave up 5 bases; unmatched junction bases: 13. The CDR3 DNA is TGCAGCGTTGAAGTTCTGCGTGGGTTAGCGGGAGGGAACAATGAGCAGTTCTTC. Its protein is CSVEVLRGLAGGNNEQFF.

The chain joins TRBV7-2 to TRBJ1-1; a possible D gene is TRBD1 (5 bases). The CDR3 covers 13 residues. V was cut by 1 base and J by 10 bases, with 13 bases left in between. The germline V gene has CDR1 SGHTA and CDR2 FQGNSA. Here the CDR3 DNA reads TGTGCCAGCAGCTTAGAAACCGGCACAGGAGCTTTCTTT. Amino acids: CASSLETGTGAFF.